The rows below give T cell receptor beta chains drawn from one sample of a study of cytomegalovirus exposure and HLA in healthy donors. The method was immunoSEQ multiplex PCR; TCRdb's version includes in-frame clones alone and lacks a portion of them. The data hold roughly 200,000 clones, with roughly 80% observed a single time. Sequencing was performed on PBMCs. These receptors originate from a woman aged 18-29 years in good health and CMV-seronegative. Both conserved end residues are part of each CDR3. The order of the fields is clone size, J gene, V gene, D gene, CDR3 protein, CDR3 DNA. D genes are given only for firm matches. Clone size appears in some rows only: once, few, many, or a class for an expanded clone.

>.|TRBJ1-4|TRBV5-6|TRBD1
CASSPTDRTNEKLFF
TGTGCCAGCAGCCCGACGGACAGGACCAATGAAAAACTGTTTTTT
>.|TRBJ2-7|TRBV5-4|TRBD2
CASSFDPIAGGPYEQYF
TGTGCCAGCAGCTTCGACCCTATAGCGGGAGGCCCCTACGAGCAGTACTTC
>once|TRBJ1-5|TRBV6-5|.
CASRSGNYQPQHF
TGTGCCAGCAGGTCCGGGAACTATCAGCCCCAGCATTTT
>.|TRBJ2-7|TRBV25-1|TRBD1
CASSTGAEQYF
TGTGCCAGCTCGACAGGGGCCGAGCAGTACTTC
>.|TRBJ2-2|TRBV7-2|TRBD2
CASSPGLAGVGGELFF
TGTGCCAGCAGCCCTGGACTAGCGGGAGTAGGCGGGGAGCTGTTTTTT
>.|TRBJ1-4|TRBV7-2|.
CASSFPLGPNEKLFF
TGTGCCAGCAGCTTCCCGTTGGGGCCTAATGAAAAACTGTTTTTT
>.|TRBJ2-1|TRBV6-6|TRBD2
CASSHWTSGRGEQFF
TGTGCCAGCAGCCATTGGACTAGCGGGAGGGGTGAGCAGTTCTTC
>.|TRBJ2-1|TRBV20-1|.
CSAWAEEQFF
TGCAGTGCTTGGGCAGAAGAGCAGTTCTTC
>.|TRBJ2-2|TRBV7-9|.
CASSLVGRGSTGELFF
TGTGCCAGCAGCTTAGTAGGCAGGGGATCCACCGGGGAGCTGTTTTTT
>.|TRBJ2-2|TRBV28|.
CASSPQRLQGPGELFF
TGTGCCAGCAGTCCCCAACGACTCCAGGGTCCTGGGGAGCTGTTTTTT
>.|TRBJ2-2|TRBV29-1|.
CSGNRAGTGELFF
TGCAGCGGTAACAGGGCCGGCACCGGGGAGCTGTTTTTT
>once|TRBJ1-4|TRBV5-1|.
CASSLDGLQEKLFF
TGCGCCAGCAGCCTTGACGGGTTGCAAGAAAAACTGTTTTTT
>once|TRBJ2-7|TRBV6-5|.
CASRYDGRGTYEQYF
TGTGCCAGCAGGTACGACGGCAGGGGCACCTACGAGCAGTACTTC
>once|TRBJ1-1|TRBV6-5|.
CASTQRGGYTEAFF
TGTGCCAGCACCCAGAGGGGGGGGTACACTGAAGCTTTCTTT
>.|TRBJ2-2|TRBV30|TRBD1
CAWSNNRGPGRDGELFF
TGTGCCTGGAGTAACAACAGGGGGCCCGGGCGGGACGGGGAGCTGTTTTTT
>.|TRBJ1-1|TRBV27|.
CASSLSGGTEAFF
TGTGCCAGCAGTTTATCAGGGGGCACTGAAGCTTTCTTT
>.|TRBJ1-6|TRBV9|.
CASRPGGGLNSPLHF
TGTGCCAGCAGACCGGGAGGCGGCCTGAATTCACCCCTCCACTTT
>.|TRBJ2-6|TRBV19|TRBD2
CASSLVGASGSRGAGANVLTF
TGTGCCAGTAGTCTGGTCGGAGCTAGCGGGAGTCGGGGAGCTGGGGCCAACGTCCTGACTTTC
>.|TRBJ2-5|TRBV7-6|TRBD1
CASSPRTGETQETQYF
TGTGCCAGCAGCCCCCGGACAGGGGAAACACAAGAGACCCAGTACTTC
>few|TRBJ1-4|TRBV19|.
CASSIEGSEKLFF
TGTGCCAGTAGTATAGAGGGCAGCGAAAAACTGTTTTTT
>.|TRBJ2-1|TRBV7-9|.
CASSPLRSYNEQFF
TGTGCCAGCAGCCCGCTGCGGTCCTACAATGAGCAGTTCTTC
>.|TRBJ1-5|TRBV19|TRBD1
CASSPGTGKDNQPQHF
TGTGCCAGTAGTCCAGGGACAGGGAAGGACAATCAGCCCCAGCATTTT
>.|TRBJ1-2|TRBV9|TRBD1
CASSALGQGVGGYTF
TGTGCCAGCAGCGCCCTGGGACAGGGGGTGGGGGGCTACACCTTC
>.|TRBJ1-5|TRBV14|.
CASSQTGIGQPQHF
TGTGCCAGCAGCCAAACAGGGATAGGCCAGCCCCAGCATTTT
>.|TRBJ2-2|TRBV4-3|TRBD2
CASSQGSQREVDTGELFF
TGCGCCAGCAGCCAAGGGTCCCAGCGGGAGGTGGACACCGGGGAGCTGTTTTTT
>.|TRBJ2-1|TRBV7-9|TRBD2
CASSSVSGRDLNEQFF
TGTGCCAGCAGCTCTGTTAGCGGGAGGGATCTTAATGAGCAGTTCTTC
>.|TRBJ2-3|TRBV6-6|.
CASSLSWPQGATQYF
TGTGCCAGCTCTCTAAGTTGGCCGCAAGGGGCTACGCAGTATTTT
>few|TRBJ2-5|TRBV27|.
CASSLGLNYQETQYF
TGTGCCAGCAGTTTGGGACTGAACTACCAAGAGACCCAGTACTTC
>.|TRBJ2-7|TRBV19|.
CASSDVRLPYEQYF
TGTGCCAGTAGTGATGTGCGACTTCCCTACGAGCAGTACTTC
>.|TRBJ1-6|TRBV5-5|.
CASSLDSNSPLHF
TGTGCCAGCAGCTTGGACAGTAATTCACCCCTCCACTTT
>.|TRBJ2-7|TRBV7-2|TRBD2
CASRLSSGTHEQYF
TGTGCCAGCAGGTTGTCTAGCGGGACCCACGAGCAGTACTTC
>.|TRBJ1-2|TRBV28|.
CASSSHTGIHGYTF
TGTGCCAGCAGTTCCCACACAGGGATCCATGGCTACACCTTC
>.|TRBJ2-7|TRBV25-1|.
CASSTGSVYEQYF
TGTGCCAGCAGCACAGGGTCTGTCTACGAGCAGTACTTC
>few|TRBJ1-3|TRBV4-3|.
CASSQDKGVFGNTIYF
TGCGCCAGCAGCCAAGATAAAGGGGTTTTTGGAAACACCATATATTTT
>once|TRBJ1-1|TRBV5-1|.
CASSLEPGGAFF
TGCGCCAGCAGCTTGGAGCCGGGAGGAGCTTTCTTT
>.|TRBJ1-5|TRBV7-9|.
CASSLAEANNQPQHF
TGTGCCAGCAGCTTAGCCGAGGCCAACAATCAGCCCCAGCATTTT
>.|TRBJ1-1|TRBV2|.
CASKPPARTEAFF
TGTGCCAGCAAGCCGCCGGCGAGGACTGAAGCTTTCTTT
>.|TRBJ1-5|TRBV27|TRBD1
CASSPQGLGNQPQHF
TGTGCCAGCAGTCCACAGGGGTTGGGCAATCAGCCCCAGCATTTT
>.|TRBJ2-5|TRBV28|TRBD2
CASSLSASGKIMGLQETQYF
TGTGCCAGCAGTTTATCGGCTAGCGGGAAAATCATGGGGCTTCAAGAGACCCAGTACTTC
>.|TRBJ2-1|TRBV6-6|.
CASSYSMAYNEQFF
TGTGCCAGCAGTTACTCGATGGCTTACAATGAGCAGTTCTTC
>.|TRBJ2-5|TRBV7-2|.
CASSLGGTLREGAGTQYF
TGTGCCAGCAGCTTAGGGGGGACTTTGCGGGAAGGTGCGGGGACCCAGTACTTC
>.|TRBJ2-2|TRBV30|.
CACNTGEWELFF
TGTGCCTGCAACACGGGGGAGTGGGAGCTGTTTTTT
>.|TRBJ2-5|TRBV9|TRBD2
CASSVGGSGRETQYF
TGTGCCAGCAGCGTAGGCGGGAGCGGGCGAGAGACCCAGTACTTC
>.|TRBJ2-5|TRBV4-2|.
CASSQEAGVFGETQYF
TGTGCCAGCAGCCAAGAGGCAGGGGTGTTCGGGGAGACCCAGTACTTC
>few|TRBJ1-1|TRBV7-9|TRBD1
CASSLGEWGQGDTEAFF
TGTGCCAGCAGCTTAGGGGAGTGGGGACAGGGGGACACTGAAGCTTTCTTT